These 5 T cell receptor beta chains originate from one sample sequenced in a study of metastatic and nonmetastatic thyroid tumors. From the PCR reads, TCRdb re-called clones with MiXCR. The sample lists under 95,000 clones, 7.5% to 9% seen once, with roughly 9% in the top ten. No patient had received any treatment before thyroid surgery. Specimen: blood. All receptors derive from a female donor with papillary thyroid cancer or a benign thyroid nodule (not recorded which). Some clones in this sample may be carry-over from other donors' samples.

This clone was seen repeatedly, ten times or more. This rearrangement joins TRBV18 to TRBJ1-2; no clear D. Germline V gives CDR1 KGHSH, CDR2 LQKENI. The CDR3 has 15 amino acids. Trimming left V 3 bases short and J 1 base short, with 12 bases between. CDR3 coding DNA: TGTGCCAGCTCACCCGCAGACCTTTTTAACTATGGCTACACCTTC. Translation: CASSPADLFNYGYTF.

This clone was seen at least ten times. This sample includes further DNA sequences coding for the same CDR3. This chain joins TRBV28 and TRBJ1-5; 8 positions match TRBD1. CDR3 length: 15 amino acids. With V trimmed by 6 bases and J by 5 bases, 9 bases remained unmatched. In germline, CDR1 is MDHEN, CDR2 SYDVKM. The CDR3 here is CASRIRTGTYQPQHF. The CDR3, as DNA: TGTGCCAGCAGGATTCGGACAGGGACATATCAGCCCCAGCATTTT.

This clone was counted between two and nine times. V usage is TRBV12-3 or TRBV12-4 and J usage is TRBJ1-1; tentative D call: TRBD1 (6 bases). This CDR3 spans 12 amino acids. Between the trimmed V and J ends, which lost 5 bases and 2 bases, there was a span of 6 bases. This chain's CDR3 is CASSGGNTEAFF. Written as DNA, the CDR3 is TGTGCCAGCAGTGGGGGCAACACTGAAGCTTTCTTT.

This clone was counted many times. This chain connects TRBV28 to TRBJ2-3; D is possibly TRBD2 (7 bases). The V end lost 5 bases, the J end lost 10 bases, and 19 bases lay between the germline ends. The CDR3 is made up of 14 amino acids. Germline values: CDR1 MDHEN, CDR2 SYDVKM. CDR3: CASSLGGPPPPQYF. CDR3 bases: TGTGCCAGCAGTCTCGGGGGGCCCCCCCCCCCGCAGTATTTT.

This clone was counted many times. The rearrangement joins TRBV18 to TRBJ1-1; 7 nucleotides agree with TRBD1. The CDR3 is 13 amino acids. Germline V lookup: CDR1 KGHSH, CDR2 LQKENI. The trim removed 5 bases at V and 4 bases at J, leaving 4 bases unmatched. The CDR3 spells CASSNTGVTEAFF. The CDR3, as DNA: TGTGCCAGCTCAAACACAGGGGTCACTGAAGCTTTCTTT.